This T cell receptor beta chain was documented in a study of T cells in Graves' hyperthyroidism and ophthalmopathy. General observations from the study: The model foresaw ophthalmopathy a median about 6.5 months prior to onset.

Uncontrolled infection, other autoimmune disease, pregnancy or lactation barred patients from enrollment. Amplified TCR beta CDR3 regions derived from RNA transcripts. A first-round RT-PCR of the TCR CDR3 used the HTBI primer set. One entry per CDR3 protein results from TCRdb running MiXCR on the multiplex PCR reads. This sample has 450,000 to 700,000 distinct CDR3 sequences, with approximately 44% found just once. This clonotype was counted many times. The target antigen is unknown. Unmatched junction bases numbered 1, after V lost 5 bases and J lost 6 bases. Germline V gene data show CDR1 as MNHEY and CDR2 as SMNVEV (reference sequence). The CDR3 is made up of 12 amino acids.

The rearrangement links TRBV27 to TRBJ1-2; 9 bases are a match to TRBD1. The specimen was peripheral blood or thyroid tissue (not recorded which). The sequence was obtained from an adult woman with Graves' disease, either hyperthyroidism or ophthalmopathy (not recorded which). Written as DNA, the CDR3 is TGTGCCAGCAGTCGGACAGGGGATGGCTACACCTTC. Translating it yields CASSRTGDGYTF.